This entry is about one TCR beta chain. Per the study methods: Estimates of nucleated cell counts were drawn from the amplification of reference gene primers. Sequencing was performed with immunoSEQ multiplex PCR; in TCRdb, only in-frame clones are kept and a portion is missing. That table supplies the V and J calls and clone size; D and trimming were determined from the DNA. The table records about 250,000 clones, roughly 82% of them present only once. A Seattle source enrolled patients during active infection and followed them longitudinally. The record originates from a study of blood T cell repertoires in COVID-19. The wider study: PBMCs, B-cell-depleted T cells, or T cells provided the cDNA or gDNA that made up the material.

The V gene's germline CDR1 is KGHSH and CDR2 LQKENI. The CDR3 is 13 amino acids. Trimming left V 0 bases short and J 7 bases short, with 9 bases between. This TCR was sampled from a woman over 75 with COVID-19, enrolled during active disease. Sequencing used peripheral blood. The rearrangement links TRBV18 to TRBJ1-1; possibly TRBD1 for D (5 bases). CDR3 sequence: CASSPPIQGEAFF. The CDR3 coding sequence is TGTGCCAGCTCACCACCGATTCAGGGTGAAGCTTTCTTT.